The next 25 T cell receptor beta chains were all read from a single sample in a study of blood T cell repertoires in COVID-19. Clones were read by immunoSEQ multiplex PCR, and TCRdb kept only the in-frame ones, dropping some. The sample shows around 150,000 clones, roughly 81% of them seen only once. Material: peripheral blood. The receptors were sampled from a woman aged 45-60 years with active or convalescent COVID-19.

The chain carries TRBV2 and TRBJ1-2; 7 positions match TRBD1. The CDR3 extends over 13 amino acids. CDR1 SNHLY and CDR2 FYNNEI come from the germline V gene. Unmatched junction bases numbered 6, after V lost 3 bases and J lost 8 bases. In DNA form, the CDR3 reads TGTGCCAGCAGTGACCGGGACAGAGGAGGCTACACCTTC. Encoded protein: CASSDRDRGGYTF.

V is TRBV2 and J is TRBJ2-3; D is possibly TRBD2 (7 bases). This CDR3 has 16 residues. The V end lost 7 bases, the J end lost 2 bases, and 19 bases lay between the germline ends. The germline V gene has CDR1 SNHLY and CDR2 FYNNEI. In nucleotides, the CDR3 is TGTGCCAGCACCTCCGGGGGCGGGGGAAACACAGATACGCAGTATTTT. Its protein is CASTSGGGGNTDTQYF. Full variable domain (rest looked up from reference TRBV2 and TRBJ2-3): EPEVTQTPSHQVTQMGQEVILRCVPISNHLYFYWYRQILGQKVEFLVSFYNNEISEKSEIFDDQFSVERPDGSNFTLKIRSTKLEDSAMYFCASTSGGGGNTDTQYFGPGTRLTVL.

The CDR3 protein is CASGTGQGFNEQYF. The DNA of the CDR3 is TGTGCTAGTGGTACCGGACAGGGCTTCAACGAGCAGTACTTC. The gene calls are TRBV12-5 and TRBJ2-7, with 8 bases that match TRBD1. Germline V gene sequence: CDR1 LGHNT, CDR2 FRNRAP. This CDR3 comprises 14 residues. V was clipped by 5 bases and J by 5 bases; unmatched bases: 8.

The genes are TRBV7-2 and TRBJ2-5; maybe TRBD2 (6 bases). V lost 4 bases and J lost 5, with 14 bases in between. The germline CDR1 and CDR2 sequences are SGHTA and FQGNSA. The CDR3 sequence is 14 residues long. The CDR3 is CASSYQGGRETQYF. The CDR3 DNA reads as TGTGCCAGCAGCTATCAGGGAGGACGGGAGACCCAGTACTTC.

The chain joins TRBV6-2 or TRBV6-3 to TRBJ2-3; unclear D gene. This CDR3 is 13 amino acids long. Deletions cut 5 bases from V and 6 bases from J, with 12 bases between. Germline-derived CDR1 and CDR2 are MNHEY and SVGEGT. The CDR3 nucleotides read TGTGCCAGCAGTCCCTATAATGCGGATACGCAGTATTTT. This sequence encodes CASSPYNADTQYF.

The chain carries TRBV28 and TRBJ2-7; 7 positions match TRBD1. V shed 10 bases, J shed 2 bases, and the junction held 8 bases outside the gene matches. Germline values: CDR1 MDHEN, CDR2 SYDVKM. This CDR3 is 13 amino acids long. In DNA, the CDR3 is TGTGCCACCGACACAGGGGACGCCTACGAGCAGTACTTC. Amino acids: CATDTGDAYEQYF.

The genes are TRBV15 and TRBJ1-1, with D maybe TRBD1 (5 bases). The CDR3 is 13 residues long. Germline CDR1 LNHNV, CDR2 YYDKDF (reference sequence). The germline V and J ends were trimmed by 0 bases and 5 bases, with 7 bases remaining between them. CDR3 sequence reads: CATSRDKGTEAFF. CDR3 in DNA: TGTGCCACCAGCAGAGATAAGGGGACTGAAGCTTTCTTT.

The rearrangement joins TRBV4-3 to TRBJ1-2; perhaps TRBD1 as D (6 bases). The ends were cut back, 4 bases at V and 0 bases at J, with 9 bases in the middle. This CDR3 has 14 amino acids. Germline assignment: CDR1 LGHNA and CDR2 YSLEER. Here the CDR3 reads CASSLSGANYGYTF. For the CDR3, the DNA is TGCGCCAGCAGCCTCTCAGGGGCTAACTATGGCTACACCTTC.

The chain is built from TRBV28 and TRBJ2-3; D perhaps matches TRBD2 (6 bases). This CDR3 comprises 11 residues. V gave up 9 bases and J gave up 9 bases, with 13 bases separating them. CDR1 is MDHEN and CDR2 is SYDVKM in the germline V gene. The CDR3 DNA follows: TGTGCCAGAGGAGGGATTTTAACGCAGTATTTT. Translating gives CARGGILTQYF.

The chain is built from TRBV19 and TRBJ1-6, with D hard to call. The germline V and J ends were trimmed by 5 bases and 3 bases, with 14 bases remaining between them. This CDR3 region has 16 residues. The V gene's germline CDR1 is LNHDA and CDR2 SQIVND (reference sequence). This CDR3 reads CASSPASLLYNSPLHF. The DNA for the CDR3 is TGTGCCAGTAGTCCCGCTAGTCTTCTCTATAATTCACCCCTCCACTTT.

The V and J genes are TRBV24-1 and TRBJ1-2; D is perhaps TRBD1 (6 bases). The CDR3 has 14 residues. Trimming shortened V by 3 bases and J by 6 bases, and 13 bases separated the two germline ends. Per the germline V gene, CDR1 is KGHDR and CDR2 is SFDVKD. The CDR3 DNA reads TGTGCCACCAGTGATATCAACCAGGGGAATGGCTACACCTTC. Its protein is CATSDINQGNGYTF.

This clone came up a few times. The J gene is TRBJ2-5, the V gene TRBV18, with 9 bases matching TRBD1. CDR3 length equals 16 residues. Germline V lookup: CDR1 KGHSH, CDR2 LQKENI. The J segment lost 1 base and the V segment lost 6 bases, leaving 9 bases of the junction unmatched. The CDR3 bases are TGTGCCAGCTCTCCCTCCGGACAGGGGACCCAAGAGACCCAGTACTTC. This encodes CASSPSGQGTQETQYF.

The chain employs TRBV7-2 and TRBJ1-1; TRBD1 aligns across 7 bases. The CDR3 is 14 amino acids. Trimming removed 7 bases from V and 2 bases from J; junction bases left unmatched: 7. Germline-derived CDR1 and CDR2 are SGHTA and FQGNSA. The CDR3 DNA is TGTGCCAGCAACCGACAGGGACTCAACACTGAAGCTTTCTTT. As protein: CASNRQGLNTEAFF.

The chain couples TRBV4-1 to TRBJ2-2, with D unresolved. The CDR3 is made up of 13 amino acids. Trimming pared 4 bases from V and 7 bases from J, leaving 10 bases between. In germline, CDR1 is MGHRA, CDR2 YSYEKL. The CDR3 reads CASSPLGLGELFF. The CDR3 nucleotides are TGCGCCAGCAGCCCCCTTGGCCTCGGGGAGCTGTTTTTT.

The rearrangement joins TRBV5-8 to TRBJ2-2; D perhaps matches TRBD2 (5 bases). Germline-derived CDR1 and CDR2 are SGHTS and YDEGEE. V lost 4 bases to trimming and J lost 6 bases, with 16 bases between them. The CDR3 is made up of 15 amino acids. The CDR3 loop reads CASSTRPGGSGELFF. The CDR3 nucleotides read TGTGCCAGCAGCACAAGACCTGGAGGCTCCGGGGAGCTGTTTTTT.

The table lists this clone with many counts. The rearrangement uses TRBV7-2 and TRBJ2-7; 8 bases are shared with TRBD2. CDR1 is SGHTA, CDR2 FQGNSA, per germline. Unmatched junction bases numbered 10, after V lost 5 bases and J lost 4 bases. This CDR3 is 15 amino acids long. CDR3 DNA: TGTGCCAGCAGCAGTCCGGGACTAGGGGCGTACGAGCAGTACTTC. It encodes CASSSPGLGAYEQYF.

The chain combines TRBV5-5 with TRBJ2-1; the D is unclear. Looked up from germline, CDR1 is SGHKS and CDR2 is YYEKEE (reference sequence). The CDR3 has 15 amino acids. Trimming shortened V by 0 bases and J by 1 base, and 8 bases separated the two germline ends. DNA of the CDR3: TGTGCCAGCAGCTTGGAACTACGGTCCTACAATGAGCAGTTCTTC. Translation: CASSLELRSYNEQFF.

This clone was detected only once. The rearrangement links TRBV5-1 to TRBJ1-2, with TRBD1 identical over 9 bases. This CDR3 is built from 15 residues. The V and J ends lost 4 bases and 4 bases, in that order; junction bases with no gene match: 8. CDR1 is SGHRS and CDR2 is YFSETQ in the germline V gene. CDR3 residues: CASSLGQGNVYGYTF. For the CDR3, the DNA is TGCGCCAGCAGCCTCGGACAGGGGAACGTCTATGGCTACACCTTC.

The V gene is TRBV5-1, the J gene TRBJ2-1, with 9 bases aligning to TRBD1. This CDR3 region has 14 residues. CDR1 is SGHRS, CDR2 YFSETQ, per germline. V trimming: 4 bases; J trimming: 7 bases; junction bases outside the gene matches: 6. The CDR3 loop reads CASSLDRGRNEQFF. The CDR3 bases are TGCGCCAGCAGCCTGGACAGGGGTAGGAATGAGCAGTTCTTC.

V and J are TRBV29-1 and TRBJ1-1; 12 bases fit TRBD1. This CDR3 is 14 amino acids long. The germline V gene encodes CDR1 SQVTM and CDR2 ANQGSEA. V lost 4 bases and J lost 4; bases outside the gene matches: 4. CDR3 nucleotides: TGCAGCGTTGCGGGACAGGGGGCTAGCACTGAAGCTTTCTTT. Protein sequence: CSVAGQGASTEAFF.

The J gene is TRBJ1-4, the V gene TRBV3-1 (or the pseudogene TRBV3-2), with TRBD1 matching over 9 bases. The V gene's germline CDR1 is LGHDT and CDR2 YNNKEL (reference sequence). The V gene end was trimmed by 3 bases and the J gene end by 6 bases; junction bases not matched to a gene: 5. The CDR3 length is 15 residues. The CDR3 DNA sequence: TGTGCCAGCAGCCAGGGGACAGGGACGTATGAAAAACTGTTTTTT. Translating gives CASSQGTGTYEKLFF.

This clone was found a few times. CDR3 residues: CASSPEGQGSVGAFF. As DNA, the CDR3 is TGTGCCAGCAGTCCAGAGGGACAGGGGTCTGTCGGAGCTTTCTTT. The genes are TRBV28 and TRBJ1-1; 10 bases are shared with TRBD1. CDR1 MDHEN and CDR2 SYDVKM come from the germline V gene. The CDR3 loop spans 15 amino acids. V gave up 5 bases and J gave up 10 bases; unmatched junction bases: 13.

This chain connects TRBV2 to TRBJ1-4; D is unclear. The germline V gene encodes CDR1 SNHLY and CDR2 FYNNEI. This CDR3 is 20 amino acids long. V gave up 0 bases and J gave up 3 bases, with 23 bases separating them. For the CDR3, the DNA is TGTGCCAGCAGTGAAGCGCGAGGGCACTCCTTCCTCTCAGCTAATGAAAAACTGTTTTTT. This translates into CASSEARGHSFLSANEKLFF.

This clone was observed a few times. V and J are TRBV6-2 or TRBV6-3 and TRBJ1-6; 8 nucleotides line up with TRBD1. Trimming removed 5 bases from V and 0 bases from J; junction bases left unmatched: 15. Germline values: CDR1 MNHEY, CDR2 SVGEGT. The CDR3 contains 20 residues. The CDR3 is CASSVTGGERGLSYNSPLHF. The CDR3 nucleotides read TGTGCCAGCAGTGTAACAGGGGGAGAAAGGGGCCTCTCCTATAATTCACCCCTCCACTTT.

In its sample, this clone was seen many times. This chain connects TRBV6-2 or TRBV6-3 to TRBJ2-2, with a possible D match to TRBD2 (6 bases). Germline V gene sequence: CDR1 MNHEY, CDR2 SVGEGT. Trimming took 1 base from V and 0 from J, leaving 12 bases between them. This CDR3 comprises 17 residues. The CDR3 DNA reads TGTGCCAGCAGTTACTTCCGGACTACTCCGAACACCGGGGAGCTGTTTTTT. This encodes CASSYFRTTPNTGELFF.